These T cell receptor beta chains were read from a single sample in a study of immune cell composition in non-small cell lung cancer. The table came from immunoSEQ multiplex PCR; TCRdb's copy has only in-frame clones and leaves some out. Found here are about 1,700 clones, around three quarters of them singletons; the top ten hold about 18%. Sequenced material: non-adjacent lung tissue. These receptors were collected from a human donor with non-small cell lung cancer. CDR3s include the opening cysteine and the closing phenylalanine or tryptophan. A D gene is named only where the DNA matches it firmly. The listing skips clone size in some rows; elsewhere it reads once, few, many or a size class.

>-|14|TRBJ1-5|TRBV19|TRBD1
CATRGAQGNQPQHF
TGTGCCACCAGGGGGGCCCAGGGCAATCAGCCCCAGCATTTT
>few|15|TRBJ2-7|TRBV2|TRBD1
CASSPPGQGAGEQYF
TGTGCCAGCAGCCCTCCGGGACAGGGGGCTGGAGAGCAGTACTTC
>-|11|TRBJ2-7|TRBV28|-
CASSTYYEQYF
TGTGCCAGCAGTACCTACTACGAGCAGTACTTC
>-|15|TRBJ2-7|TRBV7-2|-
CASSLGAHQPYEQYF
TGTGCCAGCAGCTTAGGGGCCCACCAACCCTACGAGCAGTACTTC
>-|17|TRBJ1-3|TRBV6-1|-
CASSVSGARSSGNTIYF
TGTGCCAGCAGTGTCTCAGGGGCCCGAAGCTCTGGAAACACCATATATTTT
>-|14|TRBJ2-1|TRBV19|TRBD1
CASSRDRGYNEQFF
TGTGCCAGTAGTAGGGACAGGGGTTACAATGAGCAGTTCTTC
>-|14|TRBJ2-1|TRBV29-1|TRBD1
CSVVVGQGIDEQFF
TGCAGCGTTGTTGTGGGACAGGGGATTGATGAGCAGTTCTTC
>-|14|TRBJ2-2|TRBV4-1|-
CASSQEANTGELFF
TGCGCCAGCAGCCAAGAAGCAAACACCGGGGAGCTGTTTTTT
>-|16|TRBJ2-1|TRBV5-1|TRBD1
CASSEGTGAAGDEQFF
TGCGCCAGCAGCGAAGGGACAGGGGCCGCAGGCGATGAGCAGTTCTTC
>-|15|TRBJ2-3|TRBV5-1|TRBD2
CASSSSGVAADTQYF
TGCGCCAGCAGCTCTAGCGGGGTAGCCGCTGATACCCAGTATTTT
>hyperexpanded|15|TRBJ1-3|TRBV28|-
CASSLLGSSGNTIYF
TGTGCCAGCAGTTTACTTGGCAGCTCTGGAAACACCATATATTTT
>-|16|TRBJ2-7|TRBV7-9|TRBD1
CASSLVFGQGIYEQYF
TGTGCCAGCAGCTTAGTTTTTGGACAGGGCATCTACGAGCAGTACTTC
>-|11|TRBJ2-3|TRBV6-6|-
CASLGASTQYF
TGTGCCAGCTTGGGGGCGAGTACGCAGTATTTT
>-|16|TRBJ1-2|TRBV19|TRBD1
CASSFRLGQSWGGYTF
TGTGCCAGTAGTTTCCGACTGGGACAGTCCTGGGGGGGCTACACCTTC
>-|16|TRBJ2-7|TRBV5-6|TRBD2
CASSHGTSGGVREQYF
TGTGCCAGCAGCCACGGGACTAGCGGGGGGGTAAGAGAGCAGTACTTC
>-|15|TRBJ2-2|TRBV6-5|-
CASRGQAINTGELFF
TGTGCCAGCAGGGGGCAGGCTATAAACACCGGGGAGCTGTTTTTT
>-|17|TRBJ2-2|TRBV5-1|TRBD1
CASSSRTGGDRTGELFF
TGCGCCAGCAGCTCCCGGACAGGGGGGGATAGGACCGGGGAGCTGTTTTTT
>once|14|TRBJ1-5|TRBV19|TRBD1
CAARETGVSQPQHF
TGTGCCGCTCGAGAAACAGGGGTTTCTCAGCCCCAGCATTTT
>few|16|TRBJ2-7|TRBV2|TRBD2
CASSLPSGGVSYEQYF
TGTGCCAGCAGTTTACCTAGCGGGGGCGTGTCCTACGAGCAGTACTTC
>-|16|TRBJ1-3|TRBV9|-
CASSVLSQGPGNTIYF
TGTGCCAGCAGCGTTTTGTCACAGGGCCCTGGAAACACCATATATTTT
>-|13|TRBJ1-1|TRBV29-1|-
CSVRETANTEAFF
TGCAGCGTCCGAGAGACAGCAAACACTGAAGCTTTCTTT
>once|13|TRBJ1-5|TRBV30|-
CAWSPRVLGPQHF
TGTGCCTGGAGTCCCAGGGTCTTAGGGCCCCAGCATTTT
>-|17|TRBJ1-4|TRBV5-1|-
CASSLAHGGATNEKLFF
TGCGCCAGCAGCTTGGCCCATGGGGGGGCAACTAATGAAAAACTGTTTTTT
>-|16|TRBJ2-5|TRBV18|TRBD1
CASSPTLDRSTETQYF
TGTGCCAGCTCACCAACATTGGACAGGTCAACGGAGACCCAGTACTTC
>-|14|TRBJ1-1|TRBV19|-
CASSIQGSRTEAFF
TGTGCCAGTAGTATCCAGGGGAGTAGAACTGAAGCTTTCTTT
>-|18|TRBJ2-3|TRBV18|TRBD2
CASSPGALAGGRTDTQYF
TGTGCCAGCTCACCGGGGGCTTTAGCGGGGGGACGCACAGATACGCAGTATTTT
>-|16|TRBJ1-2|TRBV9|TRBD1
CASSLRDRGSNYGYTF
TGTGCCAGCAGCCTTCGCGACAGGGGCTCTAACTATGGCTACACCTTC
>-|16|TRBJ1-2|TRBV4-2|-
CASSQDPVAGASGYTF
TGTGCCAGCAGCCAAGATCCGGTAGCGGGGGCAAGTGGCTACACCTTC
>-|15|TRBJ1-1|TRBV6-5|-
CASSYSWDSVGEAFF
TGTGCCAGCAGTTACTCTTGGGACTCCGTAGGAGAAGCTTTCTTT
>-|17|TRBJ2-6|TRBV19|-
CASSAGQPSSGANVLTF
TGTGCCAGTAGCGCGGGACAGCCGAGCTCTGGGGCCAACGTCCTGACTTTC
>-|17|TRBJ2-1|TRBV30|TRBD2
CAWSPTTRGGVYNEQFF
TGTGCCTGGAGTCCAACGACTCGCGGGGGGGTCTACAATGAGCAGTTCTTC
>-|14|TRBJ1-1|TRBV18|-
CASSPQSANTEAFF
TGTGCCAGCTCACCCCAGAGCGCGAACACTGAAGCTTTCTTT
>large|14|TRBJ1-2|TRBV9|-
CASSVGQASKGYTF
TGTGCCAGCAGCGTAGGACAGGCCTCTAAGGGCTACACCTTC
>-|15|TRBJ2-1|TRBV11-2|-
CASSLMTEYNNEQFF
TGTGCCAGCAGCTTAATGACAGAGTACAACAATGAGCAGTTCTTC
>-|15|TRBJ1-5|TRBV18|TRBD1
CASSPPGQGGQPQHF
TGTGCCAGCTCACCACCGGGACAGGGAGGGCAGCCCCAGCATTTT
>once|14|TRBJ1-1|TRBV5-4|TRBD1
CASSAGQKNTEAFF
TGTGCCAGCAGCGCGGGACAGAAGAACACTGAAGCTTTCTTT
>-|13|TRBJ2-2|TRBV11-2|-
CASSRTVDGELFF
TGTGCCAGCAGCCGAACAGTCGACGGGGAGCTGTTTTTT
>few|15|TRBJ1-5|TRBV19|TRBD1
CASSQGDYSNQPQHF
TGTGCCAGTAGTCAGGGGGATTATAGCAATCAGCCCCAGCATTTT
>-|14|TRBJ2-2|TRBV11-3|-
CASSSRLGAGELFF
TGTGCCAGCAGCTCCCGACTAGGGGCCGGGGAGCTGTTTTTT
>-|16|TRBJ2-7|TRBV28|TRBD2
CASSFHSGGLTYEQYF
TGTGCCAGCAGTTTTCATAGCGGGGGGCTTACCTACGAGCAGTACTTC
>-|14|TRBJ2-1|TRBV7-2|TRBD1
CASSSGTGINEQFF
TGTGCCAGCAGCTCCGGGACAGGGATTAATGAGCAGTTCTTC
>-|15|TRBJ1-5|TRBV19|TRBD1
CASHPGQGSGQPQHF
TGTGCCAGCCACCCGGGACAGGGGAGTGGGCAGCCCCAGCATTTT
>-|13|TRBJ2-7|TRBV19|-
CASSITGPYEQYF
TGTGCCAGTAGTATCACCGGTCCCTACGAGCAGTACTTC